What follows is one TCR beta chain and its context. Its specificity is not known. This was a deep-level run. Original analysis: Without quality scores, immunoSEQ junctional reads could not be filtered like full-length reads. Method: immunoSEQ multiplex PCR; TCRdb's copy keeps in-frame clones and lacks some. D and trimming were read from the DNA, whereas the V and J calls and clone size are those reported in that table. This table holds more than 90,000 clones, about 68% found once. This entry is derived from a study of shared clonotypes between healthy human individuals. The CDR3 runs 14 residues. Germline values: CDR1 MNHNS, CDR2 SASEGT. The J segment lost 7 bases and the V segment lost 6 bases, leaving 11 bases of the junction unmatched. Study-wide findings and caveats: Clonotypes shared by all four donors outscored non-shared clonotypes in generation probability.

The specimen sequenced was memory CD8+ T cells sorted from blood. Subset: CD45RO+ cells pooled with CCR7-negative TemRA cells. V usage is TRBV6-1 and J usage is TRBJ1-2; 7 nucleotides align to TRBD1. The source of this sequence is a man younger than 45 in good health. CDR3 in DNA: TGTGCCAGCAGCCCCGTTGGACAGGTACTTGGCTACACCTTC. This codes for CASSPVGQVLGYTF.